The next 11 T cell receptor beta chains were all read from a single sample in a study of cytomegalovirus exposure and HLA in healthy donors. The PCR contained 60 Vbeta and 13 Jbeta primers. Sequencing used immunoSEQ multiplex PCR; TCRdb keeps in-frame clones, though not all of them. The table lists 120,000 to 150,000 clones, approximately 79% of them singletons. The sequencing input was PBMCs. The receptors shown here come from a male donor in good health and CMV-seronegative.

V and J are TRBV19 and TRBJ2-1; 10 bases are shared with TRBD2. V dropped 4 bases and J dropped 0; count of bases not matched to a gene: 0. The CDR3 is 15 residues long. Germline values: CDR1 LNHDA, CDR2 SQIVND (reference sequence). CDR3 in amino acids: CASSRTSGSYNEQFF. The CDR3 DNA follows: TGTGCCAGTAGTAGGACTAGCGGCTCCTACAATGAGCAGTTCTTC.

This chain links TRBV2 with TRBJ2-7; possibly TRBD1 for D (5 bases). V gave up 7 bases and J gave up 3 bases, with 10 bases separating them. The germline gives CDR1 SNHLY, CDR2 FYNNEI. This CDR3 is 12 amino acids long. The CDR3, as DNA: TGTGCCAGCATCTTCGACAGCTACGAGCAGTACTTC. Its protein is CASIFDSYEQYF.

This chain links TRBV5-1 with TRBJ1-3; no reliable D call. The V gene lost 5 bases and the J gene lost 3 bases, with 12 bases spanning the gap. The CDR3 sequence is 14 residues long. Per germline, CDR1 SGHRS and CDR2 YFSETQ. The DNA of the CDR3 is TGCGCCAGCAGTGAACCTGGAGGTGGAAACACCATATATTTT. This sequence encodes CASSEPGGGNTIYF.

CDR3 protein: CASSGQAKNYGYTF. The CDR3 bases are TGTGCCAGCAGTGGACAGGCTAAGAACTATGGCTACACCTTC. This chain connects TRBV6-5 to TRBJ1-2, with 7 bases aligning to TRBD1. V shed 5 bases, J shed 2 bases, and the junction held 5 bases outside the gene matches. The germline V gene encodes CDR1 MNHEY and CDR2 SVGAGI. The CDR3 extends over 14 amino acids.

J is TRBJ1-2 and V is TRBV7-3; the D gene is possibly TRBD1 (5 bases). Trimming left V 5 bases short and J 6 bases short, with 13 bases between. Per germline, CDR1 SGHTA and CDR2 FQGTGA. This CDR3 comprises 13 residues. The CDR3 DNA reads as TGTGCCAGCAGCCCCCTTGGAGGGGATGGCTACACCTTC. Protein product: CASSPLGGDGYTF.

V usage is TRBV16 and J usage is TRBJ1-1; TRBD1 might be the D (5 bases). V lost 5 bases and J 4 bases, leaving 17 bases between the germline ends. In germline, CDR1 is KGHSY, CDR2 FQNENV. This CDR3 spans 15 amino acids. The CDR3 loop reads CASSSQTLGGTEAFF. In DNA form, the CDR3 reads TGTGCCAGCAGCTCCCAAACGCTGGGGGGCACTGAAGCTTTCTTT. Supplemented by reference TRBV16 and TRBJ1-1, the full variable domain reads GEEVAQTPKHLVRGEGQKAKLYCAPIKGHSYVFWYQQVLKNEFKFLISFQNENVFDETGMPKERFSAKCLPNSPCSLEIQATKLEDSAVYFCASSSQTLGGTEAFFGQGTRLTVV.

The genes are TRBV19 and TRBJ2-3, with 11 bases matching TRBD2. V lost 3 bases to trimming and J lost 5 bases; unmatched junction nucleotides: 7. The CDR3 loop spans 16 amino acids. CDR1 is LNHDA and CDR2 is SQIVND in the germline V gene (reference sequence). The CDR3 loop is CASSMGTSGRGDTQYF. CDR3 coding DNA: TGTGCCAGTAGTATGGGTACTAGCGGGAGAGGAGATACGCAGTATTTT.

The chain couples TRBV30 to TRBJ1-4; TRBD1 agrees at 9 bases. The ends lost 6 bases at V and 8 bases at J; junction bases unmatched: 10. The CDR3 contains 14 residues. CDR1 is GTSNPN and CDR2 is SVGIG in the germline V gene (reference sequence). Here the CDR3 DNA reads TGTGCCTGCGGAGCCGGGACAGGGTACGAAAAACTGTTTTTT. It translates to CACGAGTGYEKLFF. Complete variable domain (other parts from reference TRBV30 and TRBJ1-4): SQTIHQWPATLVQPVGSPLSLECTVEGTSNPNLYWYRQAAGRGLQLLFYSVGIGQISSEVPQNLSASRPQDRQFILSSKKLLLSDSGFYLCACGAGTGYEKLFFGSGTQLSVL.

The V call is TRBV27, the J call TRBJ1-6; D remains unclear. Germline V gene lookup returns CDR1 MNHEY and CDR2 SMNVEV (reference sequence). The CDR3 is made up of 19 amino acids. Trimming took off 0 bases at V and 0 bases at J, with 15 bases between the two ends. The CDR3 nucleotides read TGTGCCAGCAGTTTATCTACGTTGGAGGAGAGCTCCTATAATTCACCCCTCCACTTT. Its translation is CASSLSTLEESSYNSPLHF.

The chain joins TRBV6-4 to TRBJ2-1, with 14 bases matching TRBD2. The CDR3 is 16 amino acids. J lost 8 bases, V lost 0 bases, and 3 bases had no gene match. Germline V gives CDR1 MRHNA, CDR2 SNTAGT. The CDR3 DNA follows: TGTGCCAGCAGTGACTCGACTAGCGGGGGGGCGGATGAGCAGTTCTTC. This sequence encodes CASSDSTSGGADEQFF.

This chain uses TRBV19 with TRBJ2-2; 9 nucleotides match TRBD1. CDR3 length: 15 residues. Germline lookup yields CDR1 LNHDA and CDR2 SQIVND (reference sequence). Trimming at V came to 6 bases and at J to 5 bases, leaving 7 bases not matched to a gene. The CDR3 coding sequence is TGTGCCAGTAGGGCACAGGGGGCGCTTACCGGGGAGCTGTTTTTT. Protein sequence: CASRAQGALTGELFF. Using reference TRBV19 and TRBJ2-2 for the parts outside the CDR3, the full variable domain is DGGITQSPKYLFRKEGQNVTLSCEQNLNHDAMYWYRQDPGQGLRLIYYSQIVNDFQKGDIAEGYSVSREKKESFPLTVTSAQKNPTAFYLCASRAQGALTGELFFGEGSRLTVL.